These 15 T cell receptor beta chains were sequenced from one sample in a study of T cell responses to AZD1222 COVID-19 vaccine. Only in-frame clones appear in the TCRdb table, and some are missing; sequencing was by immunoSEQ multiplex PCR. This sample has some 140,000 clones, with roughly 90% found just once. Source: peripheral blood, taken on day 0 of AZD1222 vaccination. Receptors originate from an adult in good health.

The V gene is TRBV4-3, the J gene TRBJ1-2; tentative D call: TRBD1 (5 bases). Germline values: CDR1 LGHNA, CDR2 YSLEER. With 1 base removed from V and 6 bases from J, the gap between germline ends came to 12 bases. The CDR3 has 14 residues. The CDR3 protein is CASSQATDWNGYTF. The DNA of the CDR3 is TGCGCCAGCAGCCAAGCGACAGACTGGAATGGCTACACCTTC.

The rearrangement links TRBV6-2 or TRBV6-3 to TRBJ2-2; perhaps TRBD1 as D (5 bases). CDR1 is MNHEY, CDR2 SVGEGT, per germline. This CDR3 has 15 residues. V was shortened by 2 bases and J by 5 bases, with 12 bases between the two germline ends. This CDR3 reads CASSYTRQTTGELFF. CDR3 sequence (DNA): TGTGCCAGCAGTTACACCCGACAGACGACCGGGGAGCTGTTTTTT.

This chain links TRBV6-5 with TRBJ1-1; D gene ambiguous. In germline, CDR1 is MNHEY, CDR2 SVGAGI. With 8 bases removed from V and 0 bases from J, the gap between germline ends came to 16 bases. The CDR3 is made up of 15 amino acids. CDR3 loop: CASADLFLMNTEAFF. The CDR3 DNA reads as TGTGCCAGCGCAGATTTATTCCTCATGAACACTGAAGCTTTCTTT.

The V gene is TRBV20-1, the J gene TRBJ2-3; D unclear. The CDR3 loop spans 11 amino acids. Trimming took 7 bases from V and 6 from J, leaving 11 bases between them. Germline CDR1 reads DFQATT; CDR2 reads SNEGSKA (reference sequence). Here the CDR3 DNA reads TGCAGTGGAGGACGGGCGGATACGCAGTATTTT. It is translated as CSGGRADTQYF.

The chain carries TRBV29-1 and TRBJ2-7; maybe TRBD1 (6 bases). Germline V gene data show CDR1 as SQVTM and CDR2 as ANQGSEA. The CDR3 spans 15 residues. Deletions cut 6 bases from V and 0 bases from J, with 18 bases between. As DNA, the CDR3 is TGCAGCGTCAAAAGATCAGGGGTGAGCTCCTACGAGCAGTACTTC. As protein: CSVKRSGVSSYEQYF.

The chain joins TRBV29-1 to TRBJ1-2, with 7 bases aligning to TRBD1. Trimming took 7 bases from V and 10 from J; bases not matched to a gene: 15. This CDR3 spans 13 amino acids. CDR1 SQVTM and CDR2 ANQGSEA come from the germline V gene. Here the CDR3 reads CSAAQGDRNFYTF. In DNA, the CDR3 is TGCAGCGCCGCACAAGGGGACAGAAATTTCTACACCTTC.

This clone occurred once. The chain combines TRBV3-1 (or the pseudogene TRBV3-2) with TRBJ2-5; 12 bases align to TRBD2. The J segment lost 4 bases and the V segment lost 1 base, leaving 7 bases of the junction unmatched. Germline-derived CDR1 and CDR2 are LGHDT and YNNKEL (reference sequence). This CDR3 has 17 residues. CDR3 bases: TGTGCCAGCAGCCAAGGGATTTGGACTAGCGGGGCAGAGACCCAGTACTTC. It translates to CASSQGIWTSGAETQYF.

The CDR3 loop is CASSQEYSPLHF. CDR3 in DNA: TGTGCCAGCAGCCAAGAGTACTCACCCCTCCACTTT. The chain employs TRBV14 and TRBJ1-6; unclear D gene. CDR3 length: 12 residues. CDR1 and CDR2 from the germline V gene are SGHDN and FVKESK. V was pared by 0 bases and J by 10 bases, with 4 bases between.

The rearrangement links TRBV7-2 to TRBJ2-2; no clear D gene. Germline V gene data show CDR1 as SGHTA and CDR2 as FQGNSA. V was pared by 1 base and J by 3 bases, with 6 bases between. The CDR3 is 14 amino acids. The CDR3 DNA reads as TGTGCCAGCAGCTTAGTATATGACACCGGGGAGCTGTTTTTT. It yields the protein CASSLVYDTGELFF. The variable domain in full, completed from reference TRBV7-2 and TRBJ2-2, reads GAGVSQSPSNKVTEKGKDVELRCDPISGHTALYWYRQSLGQGLEFLIYFQGNSAPDKSGLPSDRFSAERTGGSVSTLTIQRTQQEDSAVYLCASSLVYDTGELFFGEGSRLTVL.

The genes are TRBV5-5 and TRBJ1-2; D is uncertain. This CDR3 is built from 12 residues. In germline, CDR1 is SGHKS, CDR2 YYEKEE (reference sequence). V was cut by 2 bases and J by 3 bases, with 5 bases left in between. The DNA for the CDR3 is TGTGCCAGCAGCTTCGAGGACTATGGCTACACCTTC. It codes for CASSFEDYGYTF.

This rearrangement joins TRBV7-3 to TRBJ1-2; D possibly corresponds to TRBD1 (5 bases). The germline V gene has CDR1 SGHTA and CDR2 FQGTGA. The CDR3 covers 17 residues. The ends were cut back, 1 base at V and 4 bases at J, with 19 bases in the middle. CDR3 in DNA: TGTGCCAGCAGCTTAATTAGGTCAGGGCTGACAACCTATGGCTACACCTTC. Its protein is CASSLIRSGLTTYGYTF.

This chain links TRBV7-6 with TRBJ2-3, with 10 bases matching TRBD2. Germline V gene data show CDR1 as SGHVS and CDR2 as FNYEAQ. J gave up 2 bases and V 5 bases, and 4 bases lay outside the gene matches. This CDR3 contains 15 residues. Written as DNA, the CDR3 is TGTGCCAGCAGCGAAGCGGGGGGGACCACAGATACGCAGTATTTT. It is translated as CASSEAGGTTDTQYF.

In DNA, the CDR3 is TGTGCCAGCAGCCAAGATACTTGGAACACTGAAGCTTTCTTT. Its protein product is CASSQDTWNTEAFF. The chain has TRBV3-1 (or the pseudogene TRBV3-2) and TRBJ1-1; no firm D call. There are 14 residues in the CDR3. Germline CDR1 is LGHDT and CDR2 is YNNKEL (reference sequence). Trimming stripped 0 bases from V and 1 base from J, with 6 bases between.

A single count supports this clone. The chain combines TRBV11-1 with TRBJ1-1; perhaps TRBD1 as D (5 bases). Looked up from germline, CDR1 is SGHAT and CDR2 is FQDESV (reference sequence). The CDR3 consists of 13 residues. V lost 5 bases and J 8 bases, leaving 15 bases between the germline ends. Here the CDR3 DNA reads TGTGCCAGCAGCCAAACGAGAACAGGAGAAGCTTTCTTT. Translated: CASSQTRTGEAFF.

The chain is built from TRBV28 and TRBJ2-5; TRBD2 matches at 13 bases. The CDR3 loop spans 16 amino acids. V was clipped by 5 bases and J by 5 bases; unmatched bases: 8. Germline values: CDR1 MDHEN, CDR2 SYDVKM. The CDR3 protein is CASSDGLAGEWETQYF. For the CDR3, the DNA is TGTGCCAGCAGTGACGGACTAGCGGGAGAGTGGGAGACCCAGTACTTC.